This T cell receptor (beta chain) was captured by sequencing in a study of blood T cells in healthy people across ages (dated by TCRdb to the mid-2010s). Some background on the complete study: In model experiments, template switching captured roughly one uniquely barcoded TCR beta cDNA molecule for every two T cells. The study analyzed two additional independent replicas of 1 million unique cDNA reads from the same blood draw for two donors, one aged 18 to 30 and one aged 80 or older. The donors were divided into four age groups: young (average approximately 17 years), middle-aged (around 41), aged (around 59) and long-lived (82). To track age-related changes in TCR beta repertoire diversity, the study relied on deep sequencing normalized with unique cDNA molecular identifiers.

The study at large found these results: Estimates of total diversity from one million sequenced T cells were regarded as lower bounds and underestimates. Compared with the aged group, the long-lived group had more naive CD4+ T cells, fewer expanded clones and increased TCR diversity, a pattern suggesting age selection. Donor CMV infection status was unknown, potentially confounding age-related changes in expanded clonotypes. As age increased, observed TCR beta diversity per million T cells dropped in a roughly linear way, and a significant reduction was already evident by age roughly 40. Observed TCR beta diversity correlated strongly with the percentage of naive T cells measured by flow cytometry. Since profiling was done on bulk unsorted PBMCs, naive and antigen-experienced compartments could not be conclusively compared.

The roughly 39 donors, aged 6 to 90 years, were systemically healthy Caucasian individuals from Russia. About 10 milliliters of peripheral blood were collected from each donor into EDTA-treated Vacutainer tubes. Ficoll-Paque density-gradient centrifugation was used to isolate PBMCs, with at least 6.5 million per sample. Trizol reagent was used to extract total RNA from PBMCs, with at least 6 micrograms per sample. For every donor, flow cytometry on a PBMC aliquot measured the percentage of naive CD45RAhigh/CD27high T cells. Libraries were prepared through 5' RACE. The sequencing machine was an Illumina HiSeq 2500. The second PCR ran for roughly 6 to 11 cycles and used a J-beta primer mix along with a sample-barcoded 5' primer. Each TCR beta cDNA molecule received a unique molecular identifier from a template-switch 5' adaptor carrying 12 random nucleotides. Each sample yielded at least 2.5 million CDR3-containing paired-end reads. The Mint cDNA synthesis kit, primed by a TRBC-specific oligonucleotide, was used to synthesize first-strand cDNA from all RNA. All cDNA was treated with uracil-DNA glycosylase and then went through a first 18-cycle PCR with the universal primers M1SS and BC2_uni_R. On the authors' methods: Each sample was normalized by randomly selecting 1 million high-quality reads, each carrying a distinct molecular identifier. Reads sharing molecular identifiers were discarded rather than binned into consensus sequences. MiTCR, with a Q25 quality threshold and the strictest error-elimination algorithm, was used for CDR3 identification, clonotype clustering and error correction. A nonparametric unseen species model using Euler transformation provided a lower-bound estimate of total TCR beta diversity. TCRdb trimmed the raw reads at Q25, called clones with MiXCR and kept productive beta chains. Each entry is one CDR3 protein sequence, shown with its most common DNA and genes. TCRdb's processing, not the study's, gives the V and J calls here. Here the sample has approximately 780,000 distinct CDR3 sequences; approximately 24% occur a single time. The top ten constitute less than 3.5% of the sample.

The CDR1 and CDR2 encoded by the germline V gene are SGHVS and FQNEAQ. The CDR3 sequence holds 17 residues, the cysteine and phenylalanine included. Left in the record is the CDR3 DNA by itself, 51 bases read in frame from the first base. After removal of 5 bases from V and 11 bases from J, the junction retains 21 bases not matched to a gene. A few counts support this clonotype. Its antigen is currently not known. Base qualities are not recorded, but no much larger clone differs from it by a single base. These records were also assigned to another study, of T cells of mothers and their children. The second publication reports: Nine systemically healthy Caucasian individuals served as donors, namely three mothers together with their six children. cDNA synthesis used all of the extracted RNA, with 1.5 ug of RNA in each 15 ul reaction. Sample barcodes and 2-4 random nucleotides were added via the M1S primer in the second PCR. More than 8 million TCR beta CDR3 reads were obtained from each mother, and several million reads were obtained from each child. Thymic selection shapes the output of TCR recombination in a similar way in related and unrelated pairs, and inherited differences have a minor effect. Normalized repertoire overlap was always slightly but never significantly higher in related than unrelated mother-child pairs. With a sensitivity of about 100 clones per million clonotypes, no persistent microchimeric T cell clones were detected. To look for features that set related mother-child pairs apart from unrelated individuals, the researchers ran deep NGS to compare the TCR beta repertoires of mothers and children. On average, the children were roughly 10 +/- 4 years old, while the mothers were 40 +/- 4 years old. Libraries were sequenced on Illumina HiSeq 2000 with 100+100 nt paired-end reads after adapter ligation with NEBNext reagents. Mother and child libraries were prepared a month apart and sequenced in separate runs to prevent cross-contamination. Each donor had between roughly 450,000 and 2,100,000 distinct TCR beta clonotypes identified. Naive TCR beta clonotypes were estimated from low-frequency clonotypes matched to each donor's FACS-determined naive share, without sorting.

This clonotype was obtained from a boy between 5 and 17 years old in good health. This chain is built from TRBV7-8 and TRBJ1-5; 7 central bases correspond to TRBD1. The sample taken for sequencing was blood. This receptor carries the CDR3 CASSPRPAGQFSRAQHF. The DNA reads TGTGCCAGCAGCCCCCGGCCGGCGGGACAGTTCTCTCGGGCCCAGCATTTT.